This T cell receptor beta chain was sequenced for a study of cytomegalovirus exposure and HLA in healthy donors. This clone was detected once. 13 Jbeta primers and 60 Vbeta primers were used for the PCR. TCRdb's copy holds only in-frame clones and misses some; the assay was immunoSEQ multiplex PCR. This table has approximately 210,000 clones, about 85% appearing once. With V trimmed by 2 bases and J by 5 bases, 5 bases remained unmatched. This CDR3 region has 15 residues. Per germline, CDR1 SGHTA and CDR2 FQGNSA. The sample comprised PBMCs. V gene TRBV7-2 combines with J gene TRBJ1-1; 10 positions agree with TRBD1. This TCR came from a male donor in good health and CMV-seropositive. CDR3 nucleotides: TGTGCCAGCAGCTTACACGGGACAGGGGATACTGAAGCTTTCTTT. Its protein product is CASSLHGTGDTEAFF.